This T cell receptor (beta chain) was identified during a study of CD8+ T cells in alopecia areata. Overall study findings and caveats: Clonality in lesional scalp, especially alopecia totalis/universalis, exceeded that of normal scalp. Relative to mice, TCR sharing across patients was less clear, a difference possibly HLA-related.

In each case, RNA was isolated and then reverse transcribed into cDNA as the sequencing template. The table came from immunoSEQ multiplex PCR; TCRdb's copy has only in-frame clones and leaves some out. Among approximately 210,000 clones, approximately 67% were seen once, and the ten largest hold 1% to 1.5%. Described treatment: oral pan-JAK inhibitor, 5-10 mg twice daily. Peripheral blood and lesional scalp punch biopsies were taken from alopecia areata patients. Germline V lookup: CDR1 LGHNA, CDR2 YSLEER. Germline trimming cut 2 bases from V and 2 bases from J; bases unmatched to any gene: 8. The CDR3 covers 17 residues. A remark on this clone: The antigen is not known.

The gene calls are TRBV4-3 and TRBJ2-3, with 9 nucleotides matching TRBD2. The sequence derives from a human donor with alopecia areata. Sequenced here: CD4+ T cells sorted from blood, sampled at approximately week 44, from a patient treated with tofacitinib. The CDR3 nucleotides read TGCGCCAGCAGCCAAAATGCTGGGACTAGCTACACAGATACGCAGTATTTT. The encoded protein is CASSQNAGTSYTDTQYF.